The rows below give T cell receptor beta chains drawn from one sample of a study of control samples from healthy donors and cancer patients. Assay: immunoSEQ multiplex PCR; the TCRdb copy retains only in-frame clones and omits some. There are roughly 120,000 clones in the sample; just under 95% occur only once, and around 3.6% lies in the top ten. Sequencing was done on a sample of blood. These receptor sequences come from a man aged 30 to 45 in good health. Both conserved end residues are trimmed from each CDR3. Fields, in order: CDR3 protein, V gene, J gene, D gene, clone size. D genes are given only for firm matches. Size is omitted from some rows. Given values are once, few, many or a class for expanded clones.

cdr3_aa: ASSKGATGGSYEQY; v_call: TRBV21-1; j_call: TRBJ2-7; d_call: -; clone_size: -
cdr3_aa: ASSHYSESSYNEQF; v_call: TRBV19; j_call: TRBJ2-1; d_call: -; clone_size: -
cdr3_aa: ASSPRGGANSPLH; v_call: TRBV7-7; j_call: TRBJ1-6; d_call: -; clone_size: -
cdr3_aa: ASSVGTGYRNTIY; v_call: TRBV9; j_call: TRBJ1-3; d_call: TRBD1; clone_size: -
cdr3_aa: ASSLPGQGASEQY; v_call: TRBV19; j_call: TRBJ2-7; d_call: TRBD1; clone_size: -
cdr3_aa: ASSILGRRNTEAF; v_call: TRBV19; j_call: TRBJ1-1; d_call: -; clone_size: once
cdr3_aa: AWRKFGRTDGYT; v_call: TRBV30; j_call: TRBJ1-2; d_call: -; clone_size: -
cdr3_aa: ASSQGGGTEAF; v_call: TRBV3-1/TRBV3-2; j_call: TRBJ1-1; d_call: -; clone_size: -
cdr3_aa: ASPLGRGGPDTQY; v_call: TRBV30; j_call: TRBJ2-3; d_call: -; clone_size: -
cdr3_aa: ASSLETGGRGTEAF; v_call: TRBV11-2; j_call: TRBJ1-1; d_call: TRBD1; clone_size: -
cdr3_aa: ASYLGQGAAGELF; v_call: TRBV7-2; j_call: TRBJ2-2; d_call: TRBD1; clone_size: -
cdr3_aa: ASSLWDRQEAF; v_call: TRBV7-9; j_call: TRBJ1-1; d_call: TRBD1; clone_size: -
cdr3_aa: ASRPPGGVYQPQH; v_call: TRBV27; j_call: TRBJ1-5; d_call: -; clone_size: -
cdr3_aa: AWMGFGAEAF; v_call: TRBV30; j_call: TRBJ1-1; d_call: -; clone_size: -
cdr3_aa: ASSDAREVESDTQY; v_call: TRBV10-2; j_call: TRBJ2-3; d_call: -; clone_size: once
cdr3_aa: ATSSAGTGINQPQH; v_call: TRBV15; j_call: TRBJ1-5; d_call: TRBD1; clone_size: once
cdr3_aa: ASSPRLGNTEAF; v_call: TRBV3-1/TRBV3-2; j_call: TRBJ1-1; d_call: -; clone_size: -
cdr3_aa: ASSQGQGNYGYT; v_call: TRBV3-1/TRBV3-2; j_call: TRBJ1-2; d_call: TRBD1; clone_size: -
cdr3_aa: ASSQESNCKGGPDTQY; v_call: TRBV3-1/TRBV3-2; j_call: TRBJ2-3; d_call: -; clone_size: -
cdr3_aa: ASSLEVGQGVETQY; v_call: TRBV7-9; j_call: TRBJ2-5; d_call: TRBD1; clone_size: -
cdr3_aa: ASSHRTGGASDTQY; v_call: TRBV5-1; j_call: TRBJ2-3; d_call: TRBD1; clone_size: -
cdr3_aa: ASSPDRDYSPLH; v_call: TRBV5-6; j_call: TRBJ1-6; d_call: TRBD1; clone_size: -
cdr3_aa: ASREWAGNSYEQY; v_call: TRBV19; j_call: TRBJ2-7; d_call: -; clone_size: -
cdr3_aa: ASSLEGGFGQPQH; v_call: TRBV5-1; j_call: TRBJ1-5; d_call: TRBD1; clone_size: -
cdr3_aa: ASSIISGELF; v_call: TRBV19; j_call: TRBJ2-2; d_call: -; clone_size: once
cdr3_aa: ASGLAGGTDTQY; v_call: TRBV12-5; j_call: TRBJ2-3; d_call: -; clone_size: -
cdr3_aa: ASSLGGDAGELF; v_call: TRBV7-8; j_call: TRBJ2-2; d_call: -; clone_size: -
cdr3_aa: ASRVGQGRTDTQY; v_call: TRBV19; j_call: TRBJ2-3; d_call: TRBD1; clone_size: -
cdr3_aa: AWMPDGPNYGYT; v_call: TRBV30; j_call: TRBJ1-2; d_call: -; clone_size: -